One sample yielded the 22 T cell receptor beta chains listed below, sequenced in a study of monozygotic twins with inflammatory bowel disease. Using the 5' RACE reads, TCRdb records one entry per CDR3 protein without DNA. In total, the table holds roughly 320,000 distinct CDR3 sequences. Sample: blood. The receptors derive from a human donor with ulcerative colitis or Crohn's disease, or a healthy co-twin of an affected twin (not recorded which).

The chain joins TRBV5-1 to TRBJ2-1; with no DNA, the TCRdb D assignment of TRBD1 cannot be verified. The CDR3 totals 13 residues. Germline lookup yields CDR1 SGHRS and CDR2 YFSETQ. The CDR3 is CASSPALGRGAFF.

The chain joins TRBV4-2 to TRBJ1-1; without DNA, the TCRdb call of TRBD1 cannot be checked. The CDR3 is 16 amino acids. In germline, CDR1 is LGHNA, CDR2 YNFKEQ. CDR3 residues: CASSQEWGQRNTEAFF.

This chain links TRBV4-2 with TRBJ2-1; TCRdb returns TRBD1, unconfirmable since there is no DNA. The CDR3 loop spans 16 amino acids. CDR1 and CDR2 from the germline V gene are LGHNA and YNFKEQ. This chain's CDR3 is CASSQGLGVSYNEQFF.

This sequence joins TRBV28 and TRBJ1-2. The CDR3 runs to 15 residues. The germline gives CDR1 MDHEN, CDR2 SYDVKM. CDR3 sequence: CASTGGQVANYGYTF.

The rearrangement joins TRBV7-2 to TRBJ1-5. CDR3 length: 13 amino acids. Germline CDR1 SGHTA, CDR2 FQGNSA. CDR3 residues: CASSLQKNQPQHF.

The chain recombines TRBV27 with TRBJ2-2; TCRdb proposes TRBD1, but this gene call is untestable without DNA. This CDR3 has 14 residues. Looked up from germline, CDR1 is MNHEY and CDR2 is SMNVEV (reference sequence). The chain's CDR3 is CASSALRSRGELFF.

CDR3 amino acids: CSVEAGGPYNEQFF. This chain uses TRBV29-1 with TRBJ2-1; TCRdb lists TRBD2, though no DNA is available to test this call. This CDR3 spans 14 amino acids. Germline V lookup: CDR1 SQVTM, CDR2 ANQGSEA.

The chain couples TRBV7-2 to TRBJ1-6; with no DNA, the TCRdb D assignment of TRBD1 cannot be verified. The CDR3 spans 15 residues. Germline values: CDR1 SGHTA, CDR2 FQGNSA. This CDR3 reads CASSFGTVRNSPLHF. The whole variable domain, remainder taken from reference TRBV7-2 and TRBJ1-6, is GAGVSQSPSNKVTEKGKDVELRCDPISGHTALYWYRQSLGQGLEFLIYFQGNSAPDKSGLPSDRFSAERTGGSVSTLTIQRTQQEDSAVYLCASSFGTVRNSPLHFGNGTRLTVT.

V usage is TRBV12-3 or TRBV12-4 and J usage is TRBJ2-1; TCRdb's D call of TRBD2 is untestable without DNA. CDR3 length: 15 residues. The CDR3 loop is CASRRTSGGANEQFF.

J is TRBJ1-6 and V is TRBV12-3 or TRBV12-4; as DNA is missing, the TRBD1 call by TCRdb cannot be tested. The CDR3 consists of 16 residues. Here the CDR3 reads CASSAQGEAPNSPLHF.

This chain connects TRBV5-1 to TRBJ1-6. Germline V gives CDR1 SGHRS, CDR2 YFSETQ. The CDR3 covers 14 residues. CDR3 region: CASSLEGKISPLHF.

V is TRBV11-2 and J is TRBJ1-1. This CDR3 spans 13 amino acids. Germline lookup yields CDR1 SGHAT and CDR2 FQNNGV. The CDR3 loop reads CASSLLGGAEAFF.

The chain recombines TRBV20-1 with TRBJ2-4; TCRdb lists TRBD1, though no DNA is available to test this call. There are 15 residues in the CDR3. Germline CDR1 DFQATT, CDR2 SNEGSKA (reference sequence). The CDR3 loop is CSASMDSQAKNIQYF.

The gene calls are TRBV20-1 and TRBJ2-1; the D call from TCRdb, TRBD2, cannot be confirmed without DNA. Germline loops: CDR1 DFQATT, CDR2 SNEGSKA (reference sequence). The CDR3 spans 15 residues. CDR3 sequence: CSAEQETSIYNEQFF.

The chain's CDR3 is CASSLEGFDGYTF. J is TRBJ1-2 and V is TRBV14. Germline V gene lookup returns CDR1 SGHDN and CDR2 FVKESK. This CDR3 is built from 13 residues.

The rearrangement uses TRBV29-1 and TRBJ2-5; TCRdb names TRBD1, which stays unverified in the absence of DNA. Germline values: CDR1 SQVTM, CDR2 ANQGSEA. This CDR3 is built from 12 residues. CDR3 region: CSVDKGTETQYF. The complete variable domain, with remaining parts taken from reference TRBV29-1 and TRBJ2-5, reads SAVISQKPSRDICQRGTSLTIQCQVDSQVTMMFWYRQQPGQSLTLIATANQGSEATYESGFVIDKFPISRPNLTFSTLTVSNMSPEDSSIYLCSVDKGTETQYFGPGTRLLVL.

V and J are TRBV27 and TRBJ1-6. This CDR3 is 12 amino acids long. CDR1 and CDR2 (germline): MNHEY, SMNVEV (reference sequence). The CDR3 spells CASSSRRSPLHF.

The chain recombines TRBV11-2 with TRBJ2-7; absent DNA, TCRdb's TRBD1 call cannot be checked. In germline, CDR1 is SGHAT, CDR2 FQNNGV. The CDR3 covers 14 residues. CDR3 protein: CASSPLTVSYEQYF.

The chain carries TRBV7-9 and TRBJ2-6; as DNA is missing, the TRBD1 call by TCRdb cannot be tested. CDR3 size: 16 residues. The V gene's germline CDR1 is SEHNR and CDR2 FQNEAQ (reference sequence). The CDR3 loop is CASSSTGPSGANVLTF.

The CDR3 sequence: CSAKGTSTDTQYF. The chain combines TRBV20-1 with TRBJ2-3. The CDR3 is made up of 13 amino acids. Germline loops: CDR1 DFQATT, CDR2 SNEGSKA (reference sequence).

V is TRBV10-3 and J is TRBJ2-5. Germline-derived CDR1 and CDR2 are ENHRY and SYGVKD. This CDR3 contains 13 residues. The CDR3 loop is CAISDRGKETQYF.

The V gene is TRBV12-3 or TRBV12-4, the J gene TRBJ2-7. CDR3 size: 11 residues. The CDR3 here is CASSHNYEQYF.